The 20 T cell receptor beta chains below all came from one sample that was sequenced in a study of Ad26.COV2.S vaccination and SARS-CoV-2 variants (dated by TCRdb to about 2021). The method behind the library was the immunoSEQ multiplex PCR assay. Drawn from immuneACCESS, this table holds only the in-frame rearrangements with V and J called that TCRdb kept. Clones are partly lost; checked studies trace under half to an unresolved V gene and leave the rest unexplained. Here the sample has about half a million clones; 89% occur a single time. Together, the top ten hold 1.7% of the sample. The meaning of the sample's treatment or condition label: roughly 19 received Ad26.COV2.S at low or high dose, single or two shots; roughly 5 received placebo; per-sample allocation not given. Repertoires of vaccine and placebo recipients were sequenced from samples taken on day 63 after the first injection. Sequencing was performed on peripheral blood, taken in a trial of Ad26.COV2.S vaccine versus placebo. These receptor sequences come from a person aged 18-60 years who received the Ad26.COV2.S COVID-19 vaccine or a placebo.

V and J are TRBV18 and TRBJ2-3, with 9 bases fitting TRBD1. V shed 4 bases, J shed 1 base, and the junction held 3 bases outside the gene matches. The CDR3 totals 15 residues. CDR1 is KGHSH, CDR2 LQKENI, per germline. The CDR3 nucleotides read TGTGCCAGCTCACGGGACAGGGTAGGCACAGATACGCAGTATTTT. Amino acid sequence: CASSRDRVGTDTQYF.

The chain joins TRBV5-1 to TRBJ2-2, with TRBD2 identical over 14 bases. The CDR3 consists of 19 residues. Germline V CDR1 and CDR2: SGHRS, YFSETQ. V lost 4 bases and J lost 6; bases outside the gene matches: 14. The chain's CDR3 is CASSPPGLAGADVPGELFF. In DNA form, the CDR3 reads TGCGCCAGCAGCCCACCGGGACTAGCGGGAGCCGACGTGCCCGGGGAGCTGTTTTTT. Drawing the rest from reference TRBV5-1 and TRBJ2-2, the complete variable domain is KAGVTQTPRYLIKTRGQQVTLSCSPISGHRSVSWYQQTPGQGLQFLFEYFSETQRNKGNFPGRFSGRQFSNSRSEMNVSTLELGDSALYLCASSPPGLAGADVPGELFFGEGSRLTVL.

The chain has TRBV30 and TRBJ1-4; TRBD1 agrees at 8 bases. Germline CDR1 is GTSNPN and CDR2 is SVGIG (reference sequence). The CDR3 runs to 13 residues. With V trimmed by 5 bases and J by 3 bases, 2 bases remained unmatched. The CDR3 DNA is TGTGCCTGGGGGGGACAGGCTAATGAAAAACTGTTTTTT. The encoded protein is CAWGGQANEKLFF.

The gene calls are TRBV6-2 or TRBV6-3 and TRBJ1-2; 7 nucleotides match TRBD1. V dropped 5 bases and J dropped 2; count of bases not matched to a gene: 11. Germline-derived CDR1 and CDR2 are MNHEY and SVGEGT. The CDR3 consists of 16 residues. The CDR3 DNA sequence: TGTGCCAGCAGTACCTGGGACAGACTGGCCAACTATGGCTACACCTTC. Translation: CASSTWDRLANYGYTF.

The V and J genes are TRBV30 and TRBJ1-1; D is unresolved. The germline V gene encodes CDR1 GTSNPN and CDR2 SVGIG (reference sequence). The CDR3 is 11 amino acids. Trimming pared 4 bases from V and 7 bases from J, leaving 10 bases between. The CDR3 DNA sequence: TGTGCCTGGAATAATAGATTTGAAGCTTTCTTT. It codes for CAWNNRFEAFF. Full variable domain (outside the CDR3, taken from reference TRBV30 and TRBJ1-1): SQTIHQWPATLVQPVGSPLSLECTVEGTSNPNLYWYRQAAGRGLQLLFYSVGIGQISSEVPQNLSASRPQDRQFILSSKKLLLSDSGFYLCAWNNRFEAFFGQGTRLTVV.

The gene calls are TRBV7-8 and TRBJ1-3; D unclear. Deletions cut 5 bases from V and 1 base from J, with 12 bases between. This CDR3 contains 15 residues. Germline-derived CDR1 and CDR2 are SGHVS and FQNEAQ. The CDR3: CASSQNLNSGNTIYF. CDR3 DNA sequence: TGTGCCAGCAGCCAAAATCTGAATTCTGGAAACACCATATATTTT.

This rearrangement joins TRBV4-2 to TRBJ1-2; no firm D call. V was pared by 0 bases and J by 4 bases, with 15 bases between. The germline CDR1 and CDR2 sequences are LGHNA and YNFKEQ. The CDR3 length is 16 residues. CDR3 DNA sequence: TGTGCCAGCAGCCAAGAGTATGGAGGGATAGGCTATGGCTACACCTTC. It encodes CASSQEYGGIGYGYTF.

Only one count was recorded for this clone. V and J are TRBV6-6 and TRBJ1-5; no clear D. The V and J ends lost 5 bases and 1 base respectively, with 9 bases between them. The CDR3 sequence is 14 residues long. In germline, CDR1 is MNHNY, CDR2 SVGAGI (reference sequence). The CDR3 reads CASSPSDSNQPQHF. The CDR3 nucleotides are TGTGCCAGCAGTCCTTCGGACAGCAATCAGCCCCAGCATTTT.

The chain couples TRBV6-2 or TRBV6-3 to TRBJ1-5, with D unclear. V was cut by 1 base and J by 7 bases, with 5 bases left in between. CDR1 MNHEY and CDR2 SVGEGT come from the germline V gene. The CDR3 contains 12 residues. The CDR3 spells CASSYFAQPQHF. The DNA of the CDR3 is TGTGCCAGCAGTTACTTTGCCCAGCCCCAGCATTTT.

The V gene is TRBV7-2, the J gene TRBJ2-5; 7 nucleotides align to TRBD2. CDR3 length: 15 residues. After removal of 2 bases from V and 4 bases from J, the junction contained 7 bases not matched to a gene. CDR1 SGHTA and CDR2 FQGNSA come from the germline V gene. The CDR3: CASSLPGLPRETQYF. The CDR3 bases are TGTGCCAGCAGCTTACCGGGACTACCGAGAGAGACCCAGTACTTC. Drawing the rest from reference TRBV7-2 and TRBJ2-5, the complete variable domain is GAGVSQSPSNKVTEKGKDVELRCDPISGHTALYWYRQSLGQGLEFLIYFQGNSAPDKSGLPSDRFSAERTGGSVSTLTIQRTQQEDSAVYLCASSLPGLPRETQYFGPGTRLLVL.

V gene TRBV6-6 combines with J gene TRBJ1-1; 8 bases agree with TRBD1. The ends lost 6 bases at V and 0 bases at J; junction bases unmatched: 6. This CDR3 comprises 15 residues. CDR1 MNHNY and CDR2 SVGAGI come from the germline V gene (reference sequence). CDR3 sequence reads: CASSHTGGMNTEAFF. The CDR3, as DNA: TGTGCCAGCAGCCATACAGGGGGTATGAACACTGAAGCTTTCTTT.

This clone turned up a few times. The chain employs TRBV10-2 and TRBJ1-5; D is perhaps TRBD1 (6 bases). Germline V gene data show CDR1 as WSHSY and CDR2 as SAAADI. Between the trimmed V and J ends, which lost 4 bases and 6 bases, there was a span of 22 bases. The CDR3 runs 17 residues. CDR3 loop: CASSGPPGTPYAQPQHF. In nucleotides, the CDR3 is TGCGCCAGCAGTGGCCCCCCCGGGACACCCTATGCTCAGCCCCAGCATTTT.

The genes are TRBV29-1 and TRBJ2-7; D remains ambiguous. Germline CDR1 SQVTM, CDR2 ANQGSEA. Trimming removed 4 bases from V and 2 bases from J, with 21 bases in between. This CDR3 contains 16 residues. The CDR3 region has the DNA TGCAGCGTTGTCCCCCAAAATGACAATAATCCCTACGAGCAGTACTTC. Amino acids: CSVVPQNDNNPYEQYF.

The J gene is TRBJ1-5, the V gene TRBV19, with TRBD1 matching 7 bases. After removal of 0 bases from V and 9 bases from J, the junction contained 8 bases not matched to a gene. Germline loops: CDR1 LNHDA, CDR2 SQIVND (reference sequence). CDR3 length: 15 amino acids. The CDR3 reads CASSIDHRGRGPQHF. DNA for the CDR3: TGTGCCAGTAGTATAGATCACAGGGGTAGGGGGCCCCAGCATTTT.

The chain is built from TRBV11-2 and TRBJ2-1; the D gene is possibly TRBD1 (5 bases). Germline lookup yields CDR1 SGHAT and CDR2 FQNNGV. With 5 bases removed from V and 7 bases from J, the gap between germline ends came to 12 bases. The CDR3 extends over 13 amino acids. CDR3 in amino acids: CASSALTDNEQFF. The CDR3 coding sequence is TGTGCCAGCAGCGCGCTGACAGATAATGAGCAGTTCTTC. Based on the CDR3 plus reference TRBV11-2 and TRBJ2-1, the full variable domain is EAGVAQSPRYKIIEKRQSVAFWCNPISGHATLYWYQQILGQGPKLLIQFQNNGVVDDSQLPKDRFSAERLKGVDSTLKIQPAKLEDSAVYLCASSALTDNEQFFGPGTRLTVL.

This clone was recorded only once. The CDR3 is CASSVAGLAVNTGELFF. CDR3 DNA: TGTGCCAGCAGCGTAGCGGGACTAGCGGTTAACACCGGGGAGCTGTTTTTT. The V gene is TRBV9, the J gene TRBJ2-2; 11 bases map to TRBD2. CDR1 and CDR2 (germline): SGDLS, YYNGEE. This CDR3 is built from 17 residues. V dropped 0 bases and J dropped 2; count of bases not matched to a gene: 3.

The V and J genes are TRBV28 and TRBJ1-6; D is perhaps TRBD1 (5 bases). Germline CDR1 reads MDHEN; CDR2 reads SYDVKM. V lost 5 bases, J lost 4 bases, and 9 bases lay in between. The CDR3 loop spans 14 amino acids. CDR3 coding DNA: TGTGCCAGCAGTCCCGGGGGGTATAATTCACCCCTCCACTTT. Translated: CASSPGGYNSPLHF.

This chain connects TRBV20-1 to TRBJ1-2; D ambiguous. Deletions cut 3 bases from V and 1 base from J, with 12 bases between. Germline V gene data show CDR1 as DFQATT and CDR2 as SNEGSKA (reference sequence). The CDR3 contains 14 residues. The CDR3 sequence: CSASVSDDNYGYTF. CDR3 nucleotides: TGCAGTGCTAGTGTTTCCGACGATAACTATGGCTACACCTTC.

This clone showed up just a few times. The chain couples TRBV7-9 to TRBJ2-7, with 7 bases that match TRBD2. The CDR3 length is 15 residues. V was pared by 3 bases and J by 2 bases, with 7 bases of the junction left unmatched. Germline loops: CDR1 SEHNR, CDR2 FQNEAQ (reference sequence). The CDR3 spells CASSFPAGQTYEQYF. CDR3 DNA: TGTGCCAGCAGCTTCCCAGCGGGGCAAACCTACGAGCAGTACTTC.

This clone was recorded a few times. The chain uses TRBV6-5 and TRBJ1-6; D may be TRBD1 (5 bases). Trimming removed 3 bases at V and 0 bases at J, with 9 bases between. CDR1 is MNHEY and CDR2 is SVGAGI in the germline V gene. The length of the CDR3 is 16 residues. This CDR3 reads CASSYGAPSYNSPLHF. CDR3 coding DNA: TGTGCCAGCAGTTATGGGGCCCCCTCCTATAATTCACCCCTCCACTTT.